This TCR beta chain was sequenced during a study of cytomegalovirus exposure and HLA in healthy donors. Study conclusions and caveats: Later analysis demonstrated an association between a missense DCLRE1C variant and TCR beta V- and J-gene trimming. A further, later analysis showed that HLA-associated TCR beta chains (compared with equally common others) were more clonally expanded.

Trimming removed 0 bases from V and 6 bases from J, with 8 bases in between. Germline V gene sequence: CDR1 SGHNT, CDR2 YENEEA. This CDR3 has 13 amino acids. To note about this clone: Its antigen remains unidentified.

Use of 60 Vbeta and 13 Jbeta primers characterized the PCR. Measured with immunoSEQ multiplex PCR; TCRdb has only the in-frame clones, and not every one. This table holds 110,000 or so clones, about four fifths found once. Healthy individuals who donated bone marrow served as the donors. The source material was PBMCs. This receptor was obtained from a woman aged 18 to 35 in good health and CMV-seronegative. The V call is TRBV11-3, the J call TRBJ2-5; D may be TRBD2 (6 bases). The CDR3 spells CASSLEGGQTQYF. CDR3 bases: TGTGCCAGCAGCTTAGAGGGGGGTCAGACCCAGTACTTC.